The sequence of this T cell receptor beta chain was determined in a study of blood T cell repertoires in COVID-19. The overall study: COVID-19 samples, acute and convalescent, were from the United States, Italy and Spain. T cells, B-cell-depleted T cells, or PBMCs provided the cDNA or gDNA that served as material.

In the authors' workflow: Estimates of nucleated cell counts were drawn from the amplification of reference gene primers. Clones were sequenced by immunoSEQ multiplex PCR, and TCRdb holds only the in-frame ones, with some missing. V, J and clone size are taken as reported in that table, and D and trimming were inferred from the DNA itself. Of around 250,000 clones in the sample, around 85% were seen once. Deletions cut 5 bases from V and 8 bases from J, with 15 bases between. This CDR3 is built from 14 residues. Germline V CDR1 and CDR2: SGHTA, FQGNSA. This clone showed up just once. The rearrangement uses TRBV7-2 and TRBJ1-4; possible D gene TRBD1, 6 bases. The receptor was derived from a man aged 60-69 years with acute or convalescent COVID-19. The sample comprised peripheral blood. For the CDR3, the DNA is TGTGCCAGCAGCAAACAGGGTAGCAGCGAAAAACTGTTTTTT. Its protein product is CASSKQGSSEKLFF. Filled out from reference TRBV7-2 and TRBJ1-4, the complete variable domain reads GAGVSQSPSNKVTEKGKDVELRCDPISGHTALYWYRQSLGQGLEFLIYFQGNSAPDKSGLPSDRFSAERTGGSVSTLTIQRTQQEDSAVYLCASSKQGSSEKLFFGSGTQLSVL.